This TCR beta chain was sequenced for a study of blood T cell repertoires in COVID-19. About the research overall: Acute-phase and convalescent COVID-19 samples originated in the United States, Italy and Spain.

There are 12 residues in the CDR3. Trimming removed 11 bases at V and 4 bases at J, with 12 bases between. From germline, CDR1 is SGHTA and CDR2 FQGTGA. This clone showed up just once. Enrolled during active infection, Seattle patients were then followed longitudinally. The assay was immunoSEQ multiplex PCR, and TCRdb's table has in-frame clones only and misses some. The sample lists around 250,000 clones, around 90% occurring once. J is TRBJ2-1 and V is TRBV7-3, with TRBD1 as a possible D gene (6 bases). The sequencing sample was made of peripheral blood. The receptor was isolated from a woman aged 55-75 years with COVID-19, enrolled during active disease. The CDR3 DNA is TGTGCCGTCCGGACAGCGTACAATGAGCAGTTCTTC. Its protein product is CAVRTAYNEQFF. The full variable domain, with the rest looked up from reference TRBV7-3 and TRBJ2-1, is GAGVSQTPSNKVTEKGKYVELRCDPISGHTALYWYRQSLGQGPEFLIYFQGTGAADDSGLPNDRFFAVRPEGSVSTLKIQRTERGDSAVYLCAVRTAYNEQFFGPGTRLTVL.